This TCR beta chain was sequenced for a study of regulatory T cells in long-lasting Graves disease. The wider study: The antithyroid drugs taken by newly diagnosed Graves' patients had been used for under 3 months.

CDR3-region Arm-PCR and iRepertoire HTBI primers produced the TCR beta libraries. MiXCR, applied by TCRdb to the multiplex PCR reads, yields one record per CDR3 protein. Found here are roughly 500,000 distinct CDR3 sequences, approximately 12% of them singletons; the top ten hold about 9.1%. Documented time point: newly diagnosed GD, antithyroid drugs for less than 3 months. Extracted RNA from PBMCs served as the source of the TCR library. Clinicians diagnosed Graves' disease using American Thyroid Association guidelines. Trimming took off 5 bases at V and 9 bases at J, with 10 bases between the two ends. This CDR3 region has 12 residues. Germline CDR1 and CDR2: KGHDR and SFDVKD. This clonotype was seen many times. This sample was shared with a second study, whose subject was T cells in Graves' hyperthyroidism and ophthalmopathy.

V gene TRBV24-1 combines with J gene TRBJ1-5; D not resolved. The clonotype comes from a man in his thirties or forties with Graves disease. Sequenced here: peripheral blood mononuclear cells (PBMCs), sampled at new diagnosis, from a patient treated with antithyroid drugs. The CDR3: CATSGGFAPQHF. CDR3 nucleotides: TGTGCCACCAGTGGAGGGTTCGCGCCCCAGCATTTT.